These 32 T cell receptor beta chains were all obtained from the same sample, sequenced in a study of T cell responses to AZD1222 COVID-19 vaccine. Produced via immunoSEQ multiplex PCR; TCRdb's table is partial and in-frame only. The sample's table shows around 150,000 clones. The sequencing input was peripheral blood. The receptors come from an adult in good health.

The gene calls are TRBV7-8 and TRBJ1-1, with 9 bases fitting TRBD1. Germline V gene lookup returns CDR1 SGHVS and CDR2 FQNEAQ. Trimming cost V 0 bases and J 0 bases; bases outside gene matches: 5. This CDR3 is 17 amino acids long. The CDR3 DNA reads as TGTGCCAGCAGCTTAGCCCTAAGGACAGGGGTGAACACTGAAGCTTTCTTT. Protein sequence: CASSLALRTGVNTEAFF.

The CDR3 reads CASSLGLAGGIQETQYF. In nucleotides, the CDR3 is TGTGCCAGCAGCTTAGGGCTAGCGGGGGGCATCCAAGAGACCCAGTACTTC. V usage is TRBV7-3 and J usage is TRBJ2-5; 11 bases are shared with TRBD2. The germline V gene encodes CDR1 SGHTA and CDR2 FQGTGA. The CDR3 totals 17 residues. J was trimmed by 1 base and V by 2 bases; bases with no gene match: 6.

The CDR3 is CASSFSGRTGNTEAFF. CDR3 nucleotide sequence: TGTGCCAGCAGTTTTTCCGGGAGGACAGGGAACACTGAAGCTTTCTTT. The chain couples TRBV27 to TRBJ1-1; 7 positions agree with TRBD1. With V trimmed by 3 bases and J by 1 base, 8 bases remained unmatched. Germline CDR1 reads MNHEY; CDR2 reads SMNVEV (reference sequence). The CDR3 sequence is 16 residues long.

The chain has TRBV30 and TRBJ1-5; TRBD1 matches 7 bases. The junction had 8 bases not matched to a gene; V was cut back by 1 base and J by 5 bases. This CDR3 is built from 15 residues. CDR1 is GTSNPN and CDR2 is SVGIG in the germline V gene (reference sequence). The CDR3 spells CAWSASDRTYQPQHF. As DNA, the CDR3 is TGTGCCTGGAGTGCGTCGGACAGGACCTATCAGCCCCAGCATTTT.

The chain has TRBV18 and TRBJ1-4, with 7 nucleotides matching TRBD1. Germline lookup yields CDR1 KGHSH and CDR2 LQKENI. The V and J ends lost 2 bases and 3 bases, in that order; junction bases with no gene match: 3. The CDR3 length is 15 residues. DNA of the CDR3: TGTGCCAGCTCACCATCACAGGGGTCTAATGAAAAACTGTTTTTT. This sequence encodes CASSPSQGSNEKLFF.

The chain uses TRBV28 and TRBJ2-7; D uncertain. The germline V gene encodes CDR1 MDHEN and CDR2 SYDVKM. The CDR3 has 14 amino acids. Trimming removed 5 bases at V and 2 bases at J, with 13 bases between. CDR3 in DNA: TGTGCCAGCAGTCCTGTTGGGCAGACCTACGAGCAGTACTTC. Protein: CASSPVGQTYEQYF. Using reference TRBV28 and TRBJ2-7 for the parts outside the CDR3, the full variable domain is DVKVTQSSRYLVKRTGEKVFLECVQDMDHENMFWYRQDPGLGLRLIYFSYDVKMKEKGDIPEGYSVSREKKERFSLILESASTNQTSMYLCASSPVGQTYEQYFGPGTRLTVT.

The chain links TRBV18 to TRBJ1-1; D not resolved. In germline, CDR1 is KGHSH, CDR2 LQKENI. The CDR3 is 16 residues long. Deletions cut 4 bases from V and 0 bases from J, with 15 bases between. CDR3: CASSRGPRLMNTEAFF. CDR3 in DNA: TGTGCCAGCTCACGAGGACCACGACTAATGAACACTGAAGCTTTCTTT.

CDR3 DNA sequence: TGTGCCAGCAGCGGTACAGGGGCTCACTACAATGAGCAGTTCTTC. It is translated as CASSGTGAHYNEQFF. V is TRBV3-1 (or the pseudogene TRBV3-2) and J is TRBJ2-1; 7 bases map to TRBD1. The CDR3 has 15 amino acids. V lost 5 bases and J lost 3; bases outside the gene matches: 7. CDR1 and CDR2 from the germline V gene are LGHDT and YNNKEL (reference sequence).

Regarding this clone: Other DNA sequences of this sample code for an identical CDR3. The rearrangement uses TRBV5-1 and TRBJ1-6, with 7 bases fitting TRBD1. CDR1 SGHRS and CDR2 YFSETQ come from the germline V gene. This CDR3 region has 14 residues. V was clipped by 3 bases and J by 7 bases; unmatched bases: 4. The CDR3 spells CASSSQGSNSPLHF. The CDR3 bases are TGCGCCAGCAGCTCACAGGGGTCGAATTCACCCCTCCACTTT. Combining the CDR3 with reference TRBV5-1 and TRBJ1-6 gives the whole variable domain KAGVTQTPRYLIKTRGQQVTLSCSPISGHRSVSWYQQTPGQGLQFLFEYFSETQRNKGNFPGRFSGRQFSNSRSEMNVSTLELGDSALYLCASSSQGSNSPLHFGNGTRLTVT.

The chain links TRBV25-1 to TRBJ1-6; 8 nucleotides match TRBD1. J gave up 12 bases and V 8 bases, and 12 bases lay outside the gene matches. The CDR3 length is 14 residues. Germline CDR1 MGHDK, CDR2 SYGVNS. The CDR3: CASGPTGDYRPLHF. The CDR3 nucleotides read TGTGCCAGCGGTCCGACAGGGGATTATAGACCCCTCCACTTT.

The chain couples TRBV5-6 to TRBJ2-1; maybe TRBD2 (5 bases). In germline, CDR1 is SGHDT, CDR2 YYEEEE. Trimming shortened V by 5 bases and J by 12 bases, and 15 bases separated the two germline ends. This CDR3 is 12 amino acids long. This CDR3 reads CASSLPGGGQFF. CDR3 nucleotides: TGTGCCAGCAGTCTTCCTGGAGGAGGGCAGTTCTTC.

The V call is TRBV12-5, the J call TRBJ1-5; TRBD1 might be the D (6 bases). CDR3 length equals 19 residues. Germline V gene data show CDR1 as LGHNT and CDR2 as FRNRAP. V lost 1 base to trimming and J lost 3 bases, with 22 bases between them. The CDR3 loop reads CASGLARDTPQAFNQPQHF. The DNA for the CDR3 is TGTGCTAGTGGTTTGGCTAGGGACACACCCCAGGCGTTCAATCAGCCCCAGCATTTT.

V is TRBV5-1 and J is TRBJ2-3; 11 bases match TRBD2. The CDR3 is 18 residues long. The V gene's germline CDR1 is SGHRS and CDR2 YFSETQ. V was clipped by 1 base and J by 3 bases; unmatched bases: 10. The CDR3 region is CASSLIASGGSRTDTQYF. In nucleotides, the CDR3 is TGCGCCAGCAGCTTGATAGCTAGCGGGGGGTCGAGGACAGATACGCAGTATTTT. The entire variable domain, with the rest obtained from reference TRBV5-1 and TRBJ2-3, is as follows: KAGVTQTPRYLIKTRGQQVTLSCSPISGHRSVSWYQQTPGQGLQFLFEYFSETQRNKGNFPGRFSGRQFSNSRSEMNVSTLELGDSALYLCASSLIASGGSRTDTQYFGPGTRLTVL.

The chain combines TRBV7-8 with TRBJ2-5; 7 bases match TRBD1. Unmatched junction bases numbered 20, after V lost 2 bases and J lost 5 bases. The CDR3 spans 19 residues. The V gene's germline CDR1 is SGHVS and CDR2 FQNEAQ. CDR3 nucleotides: TGTGCCAGCAGCTTATCTTGGACAGGAAAACACCTAGCCCGGGAGACCCAGTACTTC. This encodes CASSLSWTGKHLARETQYF.

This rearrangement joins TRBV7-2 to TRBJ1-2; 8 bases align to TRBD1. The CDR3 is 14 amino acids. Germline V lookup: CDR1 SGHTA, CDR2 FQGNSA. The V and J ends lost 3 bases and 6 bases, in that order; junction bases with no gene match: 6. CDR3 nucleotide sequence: TGTGCCAGCAGCTTGCAAGGACAGGGTGATGGCTACACCTTC. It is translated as CASSLQGQGDGYTF.

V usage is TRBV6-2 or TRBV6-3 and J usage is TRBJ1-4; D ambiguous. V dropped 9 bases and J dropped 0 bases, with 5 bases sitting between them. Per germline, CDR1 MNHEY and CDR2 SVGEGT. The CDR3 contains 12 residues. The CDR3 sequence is CASSATNEKLFF. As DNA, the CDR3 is TGTGCCAGTAGTGCAACTAATGAAAAACTGTTTTTT.

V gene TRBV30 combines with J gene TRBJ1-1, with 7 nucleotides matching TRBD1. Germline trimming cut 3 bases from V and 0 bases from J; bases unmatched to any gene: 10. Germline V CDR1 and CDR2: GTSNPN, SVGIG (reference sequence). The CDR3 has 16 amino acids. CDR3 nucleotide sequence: TGTGCCTGGAGCGGGGGACCAACAGGGGTGAACACTGAAGCTTTCTTT. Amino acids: CAWSGGPTGVNTEAFF.

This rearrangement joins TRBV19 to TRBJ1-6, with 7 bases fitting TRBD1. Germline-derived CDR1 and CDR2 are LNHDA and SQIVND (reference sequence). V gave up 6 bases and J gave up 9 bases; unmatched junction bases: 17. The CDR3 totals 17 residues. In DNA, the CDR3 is TGTGCCAGTAGCCTAAGGGCAGAGACAGGGTCCTTTTCACCCCTCCACTTT. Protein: CASSLRAETGSFSPLHF.

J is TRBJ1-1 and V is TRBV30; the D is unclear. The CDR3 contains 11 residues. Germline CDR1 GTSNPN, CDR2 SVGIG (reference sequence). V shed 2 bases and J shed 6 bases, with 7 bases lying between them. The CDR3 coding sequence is TGTGCCTGGAGTCAAGCTTCTGAAGCTTTCTTT. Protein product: CAWSQASEAFF.

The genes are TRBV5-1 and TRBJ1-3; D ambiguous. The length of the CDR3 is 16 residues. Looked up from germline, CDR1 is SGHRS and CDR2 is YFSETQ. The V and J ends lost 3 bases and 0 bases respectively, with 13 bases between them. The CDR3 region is CASSSDGPFSGNTIYF. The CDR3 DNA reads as TGCGCCAGCAGCTCAGACGGACCCTTCTCTGGAAACACCATATATTTT.

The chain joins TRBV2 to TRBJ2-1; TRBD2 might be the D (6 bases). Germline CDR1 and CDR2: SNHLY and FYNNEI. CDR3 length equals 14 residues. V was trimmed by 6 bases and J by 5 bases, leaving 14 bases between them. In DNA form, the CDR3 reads TGTGCCAGCAGGCGGGACGTCAATCACAATGAGCAGTTCTTC. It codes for CASRRDVNHNEQFF.

Here the CDR3 reads CASSQGLKDFGYTF. The CDR3 nucleotides read TGTGCCAGCAGCCAAGGTCTTAAGGACTTTGGCTACACCTTC. The chain has TRBV3-1 (or the pseudogene TRBV3-2) and TRBJ1-2; D unresolved. The V gene lost 1 base and the J gene lost 7 bases, with 13 bases spanning the gap. Germline-derived CDR1 and CDR2 are LGHDT and YNNKEL (reference sequence). The length of the CDR3 is 14 residues.

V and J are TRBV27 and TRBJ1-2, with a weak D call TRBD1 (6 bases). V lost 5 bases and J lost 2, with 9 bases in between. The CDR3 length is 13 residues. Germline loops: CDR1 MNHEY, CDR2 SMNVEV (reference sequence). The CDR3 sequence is CASSPTGNYGYTF. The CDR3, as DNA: TGTGCCAGCAGTCCCACAGGGAACTATGGCTACACCTTC.

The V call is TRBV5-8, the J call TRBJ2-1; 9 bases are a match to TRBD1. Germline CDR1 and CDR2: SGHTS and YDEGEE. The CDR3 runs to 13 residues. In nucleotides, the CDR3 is TGTGCGATACCGGGACAGGGCTACAATGAGCAGTTCTTC. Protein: CAIPGQGYNEQFF.

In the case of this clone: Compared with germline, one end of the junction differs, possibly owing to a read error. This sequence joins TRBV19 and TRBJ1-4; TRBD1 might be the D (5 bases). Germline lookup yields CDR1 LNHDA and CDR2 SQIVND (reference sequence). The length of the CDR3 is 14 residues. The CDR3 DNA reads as TGTGCCAGTAGAATAGGAGGGGCCAATGAAAAACTGTTTTTT. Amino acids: CASRIGGANEKLFF.

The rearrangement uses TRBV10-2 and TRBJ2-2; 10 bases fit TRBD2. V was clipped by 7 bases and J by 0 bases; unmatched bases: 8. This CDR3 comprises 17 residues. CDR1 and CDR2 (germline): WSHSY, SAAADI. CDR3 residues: CASTHLAGDSNTGELFF. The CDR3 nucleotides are TGCGCCAGCACTCACCTAGCGGGGGACTCGAACACCGGGGAGCTGTTTTTT.

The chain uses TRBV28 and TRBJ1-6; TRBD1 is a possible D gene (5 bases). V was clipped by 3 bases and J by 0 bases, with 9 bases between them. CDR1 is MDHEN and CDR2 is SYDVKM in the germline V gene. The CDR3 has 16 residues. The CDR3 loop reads CASSLGRASYNSPLHF. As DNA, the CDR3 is TGTGCCAGCAGTTTGGGCAGGGCCTCCTATAATTCACCCCTCCACTTT.

The CDR3: CASSLEGLGGETQYF. DNA for the CDR3: TGTGCCAGCAGCTTGGAGGGTCTAGGTGGTGAGACCCAGTACTTC. The chain carries TRBV5-4 and TRBJ2-5; D is undetermined. V lost 0 bases, J lost 5 bases, and 14 bases lay in between. Germline V gene sequence: CDR1 SGHNT, CDR2 YYREEE (reference sequence). The CDR3 is 15 amino acids.

CDR3 protein: CAWSDLDRGQTEAFF. CDR3 nucleotide sequence: TGTGCCTGGAGCGATTTAGACAGGGGGCAGACTGAAGCTTTCTTT. This chain uses TRBV30 with TRBJ1-1, with 10 bases identical to TRBD1. V was pared by 3 bases and J by 5 bases, with 9 bases of the junction left unmatched. This CDR3 comprises 15 residues. In germline, CDR1 is GTSNPN, CDR2 SVGIG (reference sequence).

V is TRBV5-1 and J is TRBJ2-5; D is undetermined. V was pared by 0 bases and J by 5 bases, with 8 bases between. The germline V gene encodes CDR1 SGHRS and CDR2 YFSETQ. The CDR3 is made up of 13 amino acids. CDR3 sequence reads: CASSLVVSETQYF. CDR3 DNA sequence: TGCGCCAGCAGCTTGGTCGTTTCGGAGACCCAGTACTTC.

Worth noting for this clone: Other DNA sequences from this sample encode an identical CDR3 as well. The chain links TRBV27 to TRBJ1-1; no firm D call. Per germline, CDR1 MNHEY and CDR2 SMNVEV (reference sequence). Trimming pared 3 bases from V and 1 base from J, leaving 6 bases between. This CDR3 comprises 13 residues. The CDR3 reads CASSFTGNTEAFF. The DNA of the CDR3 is TGTGCCAGCAGTTTTACCGGGAACACTGAAGCTTTCTTT.

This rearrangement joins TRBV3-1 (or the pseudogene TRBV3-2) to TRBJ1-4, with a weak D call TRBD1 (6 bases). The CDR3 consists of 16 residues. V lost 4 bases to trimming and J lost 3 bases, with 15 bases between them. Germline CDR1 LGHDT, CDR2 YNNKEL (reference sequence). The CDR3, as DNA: TGTGCCAGCAGCCGGGGGGCGGGGCGCGCTAATGAAAAACTGTTTTTT. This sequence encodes CASSRGAGRANEKLFF.